These 13 T cell receptor beta chains share one sample of origin, sequenced in a study of shared clonotypes between healthy human individuals. Sequencing was performed with immunoSEQ multiplex PCR; in TCRdb, only in-frame clones are kept and a portion is missing. The sample shows about 690,000 clones, 80% to 95% of them seen only once. Sequencing was done on a sample of memory CD8+ T cells from PBMCs. The subset here: CD45RO+ cells pooled with CCR7-negative TemRA cells. The receptors here all came from a man aged 18 to 29 in good health. Some clones in this sample may be carry-over from other donors' samples.

The chain has TRBV25-1 and TRBJ2-7; D is ambiguous. Germline V gene lookup returns CDR1 MGHDK and CDR2 SYGVNS. V lost 1 base to trimming and J lost 6 bases, with 16 bases between them. The CDR3 is made up of 15 amino acids. Written as DNA, the CDR3 is TGTGCCAGCAGTGAATTCAGAAGTCTAGTGGGCGAGCAGTACTTC. Translation: CASSEFRSLVGEQYF.

The chain recombines TRBV6-1 with TRBJ1-1, with D maybe TRBD1 (5 bases). Germline assignment: CDR1 MNHNS and CDR2 SASEGT. The CDR3 has 17 amino acids. The V end was cut by 2 bases, the J end by 4 bases, with 20 bases between. The CDR3 reads CASSEHPPQGVGTEAFF. The CDR3 DNA sequence: TGTGCCAGCAGTGAACATCCCCCTCAGGGAGTTGGCACTGAAGCTTTCTTT.

The chain recombines TRBV5-4 with TRBJ2-3; D ambiguous. Germline-derived CDR1 and CDR2 are SGHNT and YYREEE (reference sequence). The CDR3 runs to 12 residues. The V gene lost 4 bases and the J gene lost 2 bases, with 5 bases spanning the gap. CDR3 residues: CASSGYTDTQYF. The CDR3 coding sequence is TGTGCCAGCAGCGGATACACAGATACGCAGTATTTT.

The chain recombines TRBV19 with TRBJ1-4, with D possibly being TRBD1 (5 bases). Germline-derived CDR1 and CDR2 are LNHDA and SQIVND (reference sequence). V shed 4 bases and J shed 0 bases, with 12 bases lying between them. CDR3 length: 16 amino acids. The CDR3 DNA reads TGTGCCAGTAGTACTCCGGGGGAGGCAACTAATGAAAAACTGTTTTTT. Protein: CASSTPGEATNEKLFF. Drawing the rest from reference TRBV19 and TRBJ1-4, the complete variable domain is DGGITQSPKYLFRKEGQNVTLSCEQNLNHDAMYWYRQDPGQGLRLIYYSQIVNDFQKGDIAEGYSVSREKKESFPLTVTSAQKNPTAFYLCASSTPGEATNEKLFFGSGTQLSVL.

The V gene is TRBV4-2, the J gene TRBJ2-1; D gene uncertain. Germline V gene data show CDR1 as LGHNA and CDR2 as YNFKEQ. V gave up 0 bases and J gave up 9 bases, with 6 bases separating them. This CDR3 has 12 residues. CDR3 in DNA: TGTGCCAGCAGCCAAGATTATCGTGAGCAGTTCTTC. Translation: CASSQDYREQFF.

The chain employs TRBV5-6 and TRBJ2-1; D is possibly TRBD1 or TRBD2 (5 bases each). With 7 bases removed from V and 7 bases from J, the gap between germline ends came to 21 bases. Germline values: CDR1 SGHDT, CDR2 YYEEEE. This CDR3 is 15 amino acids long. Here the CDR3 reads CASEPGWGSDNEQFF. As DNA, the CDR3 is TGTGCCAGCGAGCCCGGGTGGGGGTCCGATAATGAGCAGTTCTTC.

The chain recombines TRBV10-3 with TRBJ2-5; either TRBD1 or TRBD2 may fit D (5 bases each). Trimming shortened V by 3 bases and J by 4 bases, and 18 bases separated the two germline ends. Germline CDR1 and CDR2: ENHRY and SYGVKD. CDR3 size: 16 residues. The CDR3 coding sequence is TGTGCCATCAGTGAAGGGTCCGTCCGGGGACGAGAGACCCAGTACTTC. This gives the protein CAISEGSVRGRETQYF.

This chain uses TRBV4-2 with TRBJ2-7, with 8 positions matching TRBD1. The ends lost 3 bases at V and 3 bases at J; junction bases unmatched: 4. Germline CDR1 LGHNA, CDR2 YNFKEQ. The CDR3 totals 14 residues. The CDR3 loop is CASSHRTGHYEQYF. In DNA, the CDR3 is TGTGCCAGCAGCCACCGGACAGGGCACTACGAGCAGTACTTC.

This clone was seen once. The chain recombines TRBV6-4 with TRBJ2-3, with D perhaps matching TRBD1 (6 bases). Per the germline V gene, CDR1 is MRHNA and CDR2 is SNTAGT. V was pared by 0 bases and J by 0 bases, with 10 bases between. This CDR3 has 16 residues. The DNA for the CDR3 is TGTGCCAGCAGTGACTCTTGGGGGCTCAGCACAGATACGCAGTATTTT. It specifies CASSDSWGLSTDTQYF.

The rearrangement joins TRBV6-6 to TRBJ2-7; D is ambiguous. This CDR3 comprises 14 residues. V was pared by 0 bases and J by 3 bases, with 9 bases between. The germline V gene has CDR1 MNHNY and CDR2 SVGAGI (reference sequence). This chain's CDR3 is CASSYSRTDYEQYF. CDR3 sequence (DNA): TGTGCCAGCAGTTACTCCAGGACCGACTACGAGCAGTACTTC.

The rearrangement links TRBV9 to TRBJ1-1, with a tentative D call TRBD1 (5 bases). CDR1 and CDR2 from the germline V gene are SGDLS and YYNGEE. V lost 6 bases to trimming and J lost 2 bases, with 23 bases between them. CDR3 size: 17 residues. The CDR3 loop is CASIPHARWGLNTEAFF. The CDR3 bases are TGTGCCAGCATCCCCCACGCTCGGTGGGGACTTAACACTGAAGCTTTCTTT. Based on the CDR3 plus reference TRBV9 and TRBJ1-1, the full variable domain is DSGVTQTPKHLITATGQRVTLRCSPRSGDLSVYWYQQSLDQGLQFLIQYYNGEERAKGNILERFSAQQFPDLHSELNLSSLELGDSALYFCASIPHARWGLNTEAFFGQGTRLTVV.

The chain joins TRBV7-3 to TRBJ2-1; D may be TRBD1 (6 bases). The CDR3 length is 15 residues. V shed 5 bases and J shed 2 bases, with 13 bases lying between them. Per the germline V gene, CDR1 is SGHTA and CDR2 is FQGTGA. This CDR3 reads CASSPSRGPYNEQFF. CDR3 sequence (DNA): TGTGCCAGCAGCCCCAGCAGGGGACCCTACAATGAGCAGTTCTTC. Using reference TRBV7-3 and TRBJ2-1 for the parts outside the CDR3, the full variable domain is GAGVSQTPSNKVTEKGKYVELRCDPISGHTALYWYRQSLGQGPEFLIYFQGTGAADDSGLPNDRFFAVRPEGSVSTLKIQRTERGDSAVYLCASSPSRGPYNEQFFGPGTRLTVL.

The chain combines TRBV14 with TRBJ2-1; no clear D. The germline gives CDR1 SGHDN, CDR2 FVKESK. The V and J ends lost 4 bases and 6 bases respectively, with 10 bases between them. This CDR3 is 13 amino acids long. The DNA of the CDR3 is TGTGCCAGCAGCCCTTATCTTCTCAATGAGCAGTTCTTC. Translated: CASSPYLLNEQFF.